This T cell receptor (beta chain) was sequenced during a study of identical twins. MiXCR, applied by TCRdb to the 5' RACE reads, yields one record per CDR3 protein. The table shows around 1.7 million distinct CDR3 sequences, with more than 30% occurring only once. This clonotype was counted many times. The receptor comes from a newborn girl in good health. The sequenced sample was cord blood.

The CDR3 protein is CSVEGIALKQGLVGNEQFF. The CDR3 DNA sequence: TGCAGCGTTGAAGGGATCGCGTTAAAACAGGGTTTGGTCGGCAATGAGCAGTTCTTC. This chain connects TRBV29-1 to TRBJ2-1; D may be TRBD1 (6 bases). Trimming removed 1 base at V and 6 bases at J, with 28 bases between. The CDR3 runs to 19 residues. Germline CDR1 and CDR2: SQVTM and ANQGSEA.